This TCR beta chain was sequenced for a study of CD4 T cells in relation to SARS-CoV-2 and coronaviruses. Study results and limitations: The assay detects memory recall responses, not culture-primed primary responses.

Of note for this clone: The target antigen is unknown.

This CDR3 region has 15 residues. Germline CDR1 and CDR2: SGHNT and YYREEE (reference sequence). V gave up 1 base and J gave up 0 bases, with 5 bases separating them. The unexposed donors gave CD4+ T cells in 2011-2018, prior to COVID-19. Only in-frame clones appear in the TCRdb table, and some are missing; sequencing was by immunoSEQ multiplex PCR. The repertoire holds about 68,000 clones, with 80% to 95% as singletons. The chain couples TRBV5-4 to TRBJ2-6; D is unclear. Sequencing was done on a sample of naive CD4+ T cells from PBMCs. Regarding subset: naive CD4+ T cells isolated by negative enrichment. The TCR originated in a human donor in good health. CDR3 DNA sequence: TGTGCCAGCAGCTTGCTTCTCTCTGGGGCCAACGTCCTGACTTTC. The encoded protein is CASSLLLSGANVLTF.